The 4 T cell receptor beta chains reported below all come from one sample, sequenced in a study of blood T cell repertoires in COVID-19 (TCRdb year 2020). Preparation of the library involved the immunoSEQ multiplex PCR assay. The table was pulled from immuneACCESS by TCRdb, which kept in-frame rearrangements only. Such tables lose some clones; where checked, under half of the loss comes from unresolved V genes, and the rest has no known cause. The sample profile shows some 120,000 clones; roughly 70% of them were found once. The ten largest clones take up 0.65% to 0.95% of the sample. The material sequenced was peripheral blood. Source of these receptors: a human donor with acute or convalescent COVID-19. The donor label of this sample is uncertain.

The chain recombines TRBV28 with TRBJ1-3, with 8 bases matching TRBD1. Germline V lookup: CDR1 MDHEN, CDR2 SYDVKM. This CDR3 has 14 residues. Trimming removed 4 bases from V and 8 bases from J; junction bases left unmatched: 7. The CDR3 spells CASSSGQVWYTIYF. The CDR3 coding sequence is TGTGCCAGCAGTTCGGGACAGGTGTGGTACACCATATATTTT. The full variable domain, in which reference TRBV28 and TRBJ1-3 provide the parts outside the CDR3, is DVKVTQSSRYLVKRTGEKVFLECVQDMDHENMFWYRQDPGLGLRLIYFSYDVKMKEKGDIPEGYSVSREKKERFSLILESASTNQTSMYLCASSSGQVWYTIYFGEGSWLTVV.

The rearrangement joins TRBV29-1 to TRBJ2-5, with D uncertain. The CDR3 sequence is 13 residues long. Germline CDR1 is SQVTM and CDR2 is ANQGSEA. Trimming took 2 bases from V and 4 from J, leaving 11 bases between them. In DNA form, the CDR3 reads TGCAGCGTTGAACCTGGGCCCGGAGAGACCCAGTACTTC. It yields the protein CSVEPGPGETQYF.

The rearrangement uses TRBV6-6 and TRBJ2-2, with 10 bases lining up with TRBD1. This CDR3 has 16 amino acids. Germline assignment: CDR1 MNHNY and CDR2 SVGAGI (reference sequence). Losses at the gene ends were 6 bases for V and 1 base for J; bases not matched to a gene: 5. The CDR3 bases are TGTGCCAGCAGCCACGACAGGGGGCGGAACACCGGGGAGCTGTTTTTT. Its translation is CASSHDRGRNTGELFF.

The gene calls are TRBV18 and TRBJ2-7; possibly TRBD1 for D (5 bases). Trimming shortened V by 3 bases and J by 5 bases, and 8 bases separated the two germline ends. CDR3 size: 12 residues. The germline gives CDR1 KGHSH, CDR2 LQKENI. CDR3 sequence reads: CASSPQGNEQYF. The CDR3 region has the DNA TGTGCCAGCTCACCCCAGGGAAACGAGCAGTACTTC.